This is a list of T cell receptor beta chains from one sample in a study of blood T cell repertoires in COVID-19. The method was immunoSEQ multiplex PCR; TCRdb's version includes in-frame clones alone and lacks a portion of them. The sample lists about 150,000 clones; 65% to 85% were seen once. Sequencing was carried out using peripheral blood. The receptors stem from a woman aged 45-65 years with acute or convalescent COVID-19. Both conserved end residues are part of each CDR3. The D gene is left open where the match is weak. Rows give clone size only sometimes, using once, few, many, or a class for an expanded clone.

J: TRBJ1-2
D: .
V: TRBV18
size: .
DNA: TGTGCCAGCTCACCACTGGAGAGCTCTGGTAACTATGGCTACACCTTC
CDR3: CASSPLESSGNYGYTF

J: TRBJ1-2
D: .
V: TRBV11-2
size: .
DNA: TGTGCCAGCAGCCCAAGGCGGGAGCTTTATGGCTACACCTTC
CDR3: CASSPRRELYGYTF

J: TRBJ1-6
D: .
V: TRBV23-1
size: few
DNA: TGCGCCAGCAGTCGAGCTAATTTT
CDR3: CASSRANF

J: TRBJ1-4
D: .
V: TRBV3-1/TRBV3-2
size: .
DNA: TGTGCCAGCAGCCAGCTAGGGGAGGGGGCTAATGAAAAACTGTTTTTT
CDR3: CASSQLGEGANEKLFF

J: TRBJ1-1
D: .
V: TRBV12-3/TRBV12-4
size: .
DNA: TGTGCCAGCAGTTTGCAGTATGAAGCTTTCTTT
CDR3: CASSLQYEAFF

J: TRBJ2-7
D: TRBD2
V: TRBV4-3
size: .
DNA: TGCGCCAGCACACGGGGCCTAGCGGACTCCTACGAGCAGTACTTC
CDR3: CASTRGLADSYEQYF

J: TRBJ2-2
D: .
V: TRBV5-1
size: .
DNA: TGCGCCAGCAGCCCCCGGTTGAGCTTGGACACCGGGGAGCTGTTTTTT
CDR3: CASSPRLSLDTGELFF

J: TRBJ2-7
D: .
V: TRBV30
size: .
DNA: TGTGCCGGAACGGACGGAGGTACGGGGAGCGAGCAGTACTTC
CDR3: CAGTDGGTGSEQYF

J: TRBJ1-5
D: TRBD1
V: TRBV7-8
size: .
DNA: TGTGCCAGCAGCTTCCGGGACAGAGAGAATCAGCCCCAGCATTTT
CDR3: CASSFRDRENQPQHF

J: TRBJ2-3
D: TRBD2
V: TRBV5-4
size: .
DNA: TGTGCCAGCACCGTTGGGGCGGGGGGCACAGATACGCAGTATTTT
CDR3: CASTVGAGGTDTQYF

J: TRBJ2-3
D: .
V: TRBV7-9
size: .
DNA: TGTGCCAGCAACCACGAGCTTTTAACGCAGTATTTT
CDR3: CASNHELLTQYF

J: TRBJ1-6
D: .
V: TRBV20-1
size: .
DNA: TGCAGTGCTACTCCAGGGGAATCCCTCCACTTT
CDR3: CSATPGESLHF

J: TRBJ1-5
D: .
V: TRBV7-9
size: .
DNA: TGTGCCAGCAGCAAGGGACTTACTAACTACCTTAGCAATCAGCCCCAGCATTTT
CDR3: CASSKGLTNYLSNQPQHF

J: TRBJ1-2
D: .
V: TRBV18
size: .
DNA: TGTGCCAGCTCACCGGGACACATAATGAACTATGGCTACACCTTC
CDR3: CASSPGHIMNYGYTF

J: TRBJ1-2
D: .
V: TRBV6-5
size: .
DNA: TGTGCCAGCAGTTACTACGAAGATGGGCAGGGAAAGGGCTACACCTTC
CDR3: CASSYYEDGQGKGYTF

J: TRBJ1-5
D: TRBD1
V: TRBV5-1
size: .
DNA: TGCGCCAGCAGCTTGACAGGGGGGGGTCAGCCCCAGCATTTT
CDR3: CASSLTGGGQPQHF

J: TRBJ1-4
D: .
V: TRBV9
size: .
DNA: TGTGCCAGCAGCGTAGGAGCGACGGCTAATGAAAAACTGTTTTTT
CDR3: CASSVGATANEKLFF

J: TRBJ2-5
D: .
V: TRBV7-2
size: .
DNA: TGTGCCAGCAGCTTAAGTCAGGGTAGCGGAGAGACCCAGTACTTC
CDR3: CASSLSQGSGETQYF

J: TRBJ1-1
D: .
V: TRBV7-2
size: once
DNA: TGTGCCAGCAGCTTAACCGGCGGTGATACTGAAGCTTTCTTT
CDR3: CASSLTGGDTEAFF

J: TRBJ1-2
D: .
V: TRBV6-5
size: .
DNA: TGTGCCACCACGATAACACCTAGCAATGGCTACACCTTC
CDR3: CATTITPSNGYTF

J: TRBJ1-1
D: .
V: TRBV13
size: .
DNA: TGTGCCAGCAGCTTAGCCGTCGGCCTGTGGAGCACTGAAGCTTTCTTT
CDR3: CASSLAVGLWSTEAFF

J: TRBJ1-1
D: .
V: TRBV14
size: .
DNA: TGTGCCAGCAGCCAAGAATATAGCCGCTGGGAAGCTTTCTTT
CDR3: CASSQEYSRWEAFF

J: TRBJ1-3
D: TRBD1
V: TRBV4-2
size: few
DNA: TGTGCCAGCAGCCAAGAGGGAGTTGAGACAGGGCAAAGAAACACCATATATTTT
CDR3: CASSQEGVETGQRNTIYF